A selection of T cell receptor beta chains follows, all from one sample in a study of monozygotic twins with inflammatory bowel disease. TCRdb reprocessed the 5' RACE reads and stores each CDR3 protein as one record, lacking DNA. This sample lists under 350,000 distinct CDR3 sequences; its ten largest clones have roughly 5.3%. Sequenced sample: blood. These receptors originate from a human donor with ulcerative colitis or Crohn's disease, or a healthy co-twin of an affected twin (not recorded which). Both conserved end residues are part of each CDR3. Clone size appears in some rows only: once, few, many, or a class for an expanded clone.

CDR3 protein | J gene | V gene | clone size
CARGTDRGRRSNQPQHF | TRBJ1-5 | TRBV5-6 | .
CASRSKEKLIF | TRBJ1-4 | TRBV6-5 | .
CASRNDNEQFF | TRBJ2-1 | TRBV5-1 | .
CATSDTPRYEQFF | TRBJ2-1 | TRBV24-1 | .
CASSSPRRQGARSGNTIYF | TRBJ1-3 | TRBV6-5 | .
CSARRQGSNQPQHF | TRBJ1-5 | TRBV20-1 | .
CASSKYRGQGNTIYF | TRBJ1-3 | TRBV7-6 | .
CAWSVGQLQFF | TRBJ2-1 | TRBV30 | .
CASSILAAPGANVLTF | TRBJ2-6 | TRBV27 | .
CASSLLFKEQFF | TRBJ2-1 | TRBV6-2/TRBV6-3 | .
CASSLETSLLNTGELFF | TRBJ2-2 | TRBV7-7 | .
CASSLGDSTSYNSPLHF | TRBJ1-6 | TRBV5-1 | .
CASSGGLADTGELFF | TRBJ2-2 | TRBV5-4 | .
CASTRNAQGLETQYF | TRBJ2-5 | TRBV2 | .
CASSPDRAGSGANVLTF | TRBJ2-6 | TRBV7-8 | .
CSARVLGGTDTQYF | TRBJ2-3 | TRBV20-1 | .
CASSLDWRDTQYF | TRBJ2-3 | TRBV7-2 | .
CASSLSRTTTGELFF | TRBJ2-2 | TRBV7-2 | .
CASSSGLGVETQYF | TRBJ2-5 | TRBV11-2 | .
CSASFGGTGINNEQFF | TRBJ2-1 | TRBV20-1 | .
CASSPRLSQETQYF | TRBJ2-5 | TRBV5-1 | .
CASSSTVSGANVLTF | TRBJ2-6 | TRBV7-2 | .
CASSFRGLSTDTQYF | TRBJ2-3 | TRBV28 | .
CASSLGLQGLGGYQPQHF | TRBJ1-5 | TRBV7-2 | .
CATGGRERTNTGELFF | TRBJ2-2 | TRBV15 | .
CASNGGAGRGWTFNEQFF | TRBJ2-1 | TRBV7-8 | .
CSAQLTSYNEQFF | TRBJ2-1 | TRBV20-1 | .
CASSDIAGGSYNEQFF | TRBJ2-1 | TRBV6-2/TRBV6-3 | .
CASSYGFLRDYEQYF | TRBJ2-7 | TRBV7-2 | .
CSADYRVNTEAFF | TRBJ1-1 | TRBV20-1 | .
CASRILAAGELFF | TRBJ2-2 | TRBV6-2/TRBV6-3 | .
CASSFDTAGNTIYF | TRBJ1-3 | TRBV5-1 | .
CASKGIPYEQYF | TRBJ2-7 | TRBV25-1 | .
CASSKDSRQSPLHF | TRBJ1-6 | TRBV7-9 | .
CASSLASGQGCYEQYF | TRBJ2-7 | TRBV7-9 | .
CASSSGNPLGSNEKLFF | TRBJ1-4 | TRBV7-2 | .
CASSEAAQSHPYYGYTF | TRBJ1-2 | TRBV2 | .
CASSLAGTSANEQFF | TRBJ2-1 | TRBV7-9 | .
CASKLDRGRETQYF | TRBJ2-5 | TRBV2 | .
CASSQATGGSYEQYF | TRBJ2-7 | TRBV4-3 | .
CASSLGLGGAQETQYF | TRBJ2-5 | TRBV7-7 | .
CSARGPGSGNTIYF | TRBJ1-3 | TRBV20-1 | .
CASSPSAGGSSSAFF | TRBJ1-1 | TRBV7-2 | .
CAWSSEDYYEQYF | TRBJ2-7 | TRBV30 | .
CASSARGTGAYEQYF | TRBJ2-7 | TRBV10-1 | .
CASSNRGVEAKNIQYF | TRBJ2-4 | TRBV3-1 | .
CASSLSPGGINEQFF | TRBJ2-1 | TRBV5-1 | .
CASTEASRSYEQYF | TRBJ2-7 | TRBV6-1 | .
CASSLGEIRSNGELFF | TRBJ2-2 | TRBV5-4 | large
CASSAQTGVPSNEQFF | TRBJ2-1 | TRBV11-3 | .
CASSLEAVGPRLGNEQFF | TRBJ2-1 | TRBV27 | .
CASSIGGRPRNEQFF | TRBJ2-1 | TRBV19 | .